This T cell receptor (beta chain) was profiled in a study of neurological immune-mediated disorders. This clonotype was observed many times. Template-switch 5'RACE cDNA synthesis added a 10-nucleotide unique molecular identifier. MiXCR, applied by TCRdb to the 5' RACE reads, yields one record per CDR3 protein. The repertoire holds roughly 49,000 distinct CDR3 sequences, with under 15% as singletons. Time point reported: longitudinal time-point 2. Sequencing used PBMCs. The TCR sequence derives from a male donor with HTLV-1-associated myelopathy (HAM/TSP).

The CDR3 loop reads CASSKEGRTSGANVLTF. In DNA, the CDR3 is TGTGCCAGCAGCAAAGAAGGTCGAACCTCTGGGGCCAACGTCCTGACTTTC. The chain recombines TRBV21-1 with TRBJ2-6. TRBV21-1 is a documented pseudogene. The CDR3 is 17 amino acids.